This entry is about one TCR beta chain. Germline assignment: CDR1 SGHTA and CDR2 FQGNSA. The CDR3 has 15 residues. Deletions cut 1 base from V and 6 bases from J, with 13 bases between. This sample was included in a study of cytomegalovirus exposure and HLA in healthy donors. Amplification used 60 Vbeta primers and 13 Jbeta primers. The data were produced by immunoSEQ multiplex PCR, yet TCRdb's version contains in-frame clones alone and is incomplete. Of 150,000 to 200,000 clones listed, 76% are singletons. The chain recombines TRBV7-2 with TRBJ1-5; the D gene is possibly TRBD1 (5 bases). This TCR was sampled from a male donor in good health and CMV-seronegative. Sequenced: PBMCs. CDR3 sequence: CASSLGVREGQPQHF. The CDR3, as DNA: TGTGCCAGCAGCTTAGGGGTCAGGGAGGGTCAGCCCCAGCATTTT.